These 12 T cell receptor beta chains originate from one sample sequenced in a study of blood T cell repertoires in COVID-19. The repertoire was sequenced with immunoSEQ multiplex PCR; TCRdb's copy has only in-frame clones and lacks some. The top ten clones hold approximately 29% of a sample with approximately 78,000 clones, 70% to 90% of them seen once. The specimen was peripheral blood. The receptors derive from a man aged 45-65 years with acute or convalescent COVID-19.

This clone is categorized as large (0.1 to 1%). The J gene is TRBJ1-1, the V gene TRBV19, with no clear D. Trimming took 3 bases from V and 3 from J, leaving 8 bases between them. Germline V gene data show CDR1 as LNHDA and CDR2 as SQIVND (reference sequence). This CDR3 contains 13 residues. This chain's CDR3 is CASSMKGDTEAFF. The CDR3 nucleotides read TGTGCCAGTAGTATGAAGGGAGACACTGAAGCTTTCTTT.

V usage is TRBV6-6 and J usage is TRBJ2-5; 7 nucleotides line up with TRBD1. CDR3 length: 13 residues. V was pared by 6 bases and J by 5 bases, with 6 bases of the junction left unmatched. The germline V gene encodes CDR1 MNHNY and CDR2 SVGAGI (reference sequence). Written as DNA, the CDR3 is TGTGCCAGCAGACAGGGGAGTTGGGAGACCCAGTACTTC. It codes for CASRQGSWETQYF.

This clone was counted a few times. The chain couples TRBV9 to TRBJ2-1; D is undetermined. There are 13 residues in the CDR3. Germline V lookup: CDR1 SGDLS, CDR2 YYNGEE. The V end lost 3 bases, the J end lost 6 bases, and 10 bases lay between the germline ends. The CDR3 region is CASSAINGNEQFF. DNA for the CDR3: TGTGCCAGCAGCGCCATCAACGGCAATGAGCAGTTCTTC.

J is TRBJ2-7 and V is TRBV19; TRBD1 matches at 7 bases. Trimming took 8 bases from V and 3 from J; bases not matched to a gene: 10. The CDR3 has 14 amino acids. CDR1 is LNHDA, CDR2 SQIVND, per germline (reference sequence). The CDR3 sequence: CASATGQPGYEQYF. CDR3 in DNA: TGTGCCAGTGCTACGGGACAGCCAGGCTACGAGCAGTACTTC.

The chain links TRBV19 to TRBJ1-1; TRBD1 might be the D (6 bases). The CDR3 extends over 14 amino acids. Trimming pared 8 bases from V and 0 bases from J, leaving 13 bases between. Germline assignment: CDR1 LNHDA and CDR2 SQIVND (reference sequence). The CDR3 nucleotides read TGTGCCAGTTCTGGACAGACCCTGAACACTGAAGCTTTCTTT. Encoded protein: CASSGQTLNTEAFF.

J is TRBJ1-1 and V is TRBV6-5, with D maybe TRBD1 (5 bases). Between the trimmed V and J ends, which lost 6 bases and 4 bases, there was a span of 12 bases. CDR3 length equals 13 residues. Germline lookup yields CDR1 MNHEY and CDR2 SVGAGI. The CDR3 nucleotides are TGTGCCAGCAGCCCCCAGGGAGGCACTGAAGCTTTCTTT. It yields the protein CASSPQGGTEAFF.

The rearrangement uses TRBV12-3 or TRBV12-4 and TRBJ2-3; the D is unclear. Trimming shortened V by 10 bases and J by 6 bases, and 8 bases separated the two germline ends. CDR3 length: 10 amino acids. CDR3 loop: CATRRDTQYF. CDR3 DNA: TGTGCCACCCGCAGGGATACGCAGTATTTT.

This chain connects TRBV27 to TRBJ1-2, with a possible D match to TRBD1 (5 bases). The CDR3 is made up of 16 amino acids. V was cut by 0 bases and J by 2 bases, with 13 bases left in between. Germline assignment: CDR1 MNHEY and CDR2 SMNVEV (reference sequence). The CDR3 DNA reads as TGTGCCAGCAGTTTATCGTGGGGAAGGGGAAACTATGGCTACACCTTC. Amino acid sequence: CASSLSWGRGNYGYTF.

This sequence joins TRBV4-1 and TRBJ1-5; 8 bases align to TRBD1. The CDR3 loop spans 18 amino acids. The ends lost 0 bases at V and 2 bases at J; junction bases unmatched: 9. The germline V gene encodes CDR1 MGHRA and CDR2 YSYEKL. CDR3 protein: CASSQETSGGRGNQPQHF. DNA of the CDR3: TGCGCCAGCAGCCAAGAAACCTCAGGGGGCAGGGGCAATCAGCCCCAGCATTTT.

The chain has TRBV3-1 (or the pseudogene TRBV3-2) and TRBJ1-2, with 10 bases aligning to TRBD1. The CDR3 is 14 residues long. V shed 6 bases and J 7 bases; nucleotides not matched to a gene: 8. CDR1 LGHDT and CDR2 YNNKEL come from the germline V gene (reference sequence). Here the CDR3 reads CASRGTGDGVGYTF. CDR3 nucleotides: TGTGCCAGCAGGGGGACAGGGGACGGCGTTGGCTACACCTTC.

This clone has only one observation. This chain links TRBV7-3 with TRBJ1-2; 9 positions match TRBD1. V shed 5 bases and J 8 bases; nucleotides not matched to a gene: 6. The CDR3 runs to 13 residues. CDR1 is SGHTA, CDR2 FQGTGA, per germline. CDR3 coding DNA: TGTGCCAGCAGCATACAGGGGGCGTGGGGCTACACCTTC. Protein: CASSIQGAWGYTF.

The chain combines TRBV3-1 (or the pseudogene TRBV3-2) with TRBJ2-3; D may be TRBD1 (5 bases). CDR3 size: 14 residues. CDR1 and CDR2 from the germline V gene are LGHDT and YNNKEL (reference sequence). Trimming took 6 bases from V and 0 from J, leaving 10 bases between them. The CDR3 DNA follows: TGTGCCAGCAGGGGGCGGCTAAGCACAGATACGCAGTATTTT. Residues: CASRGRLSTDTQYF.